This entry lists 25 T cell receptor beta chains sequenced from one sample in a study of human T cells and chemical hapten exposure. TCRdb reanalysed the RACE reads using MiXCR and keeps one entry per CDR3 protein. This table has roughly 180,000 distinct CDR3 sequences, about 20% appearing once. Noted time point: patch test 1, 2 weeks after DPC sensitization. The treatment: therapeutic diphenylcyclopropenone sensitization with weekly scalp DPC. The material sequenced was whole blood, taken in connection with sensitization to the hapten diphenylcyclopropenone (DPC). Receptors were obtained from a woman aged 50 to 60 with alopecia areata. Some clones in this sample may be carry-over from other donors' samples.

This chain links TRBV11-2 with TRBJ2-2, with no clear D. This CDR3 has 15 amino acids. CDR1 and CDR2 from the germline V gene are SGHAT and FQNNGV. V lost 5 bases, J lost 4 bases, and 14 bases lay in between. The CDR3 is CASSRTSRGTGELFF. CDR3 coding DNA: TGTGCCAGCAGCCGAACGAGTCGAGGCACCGGGGAGCTGTTTTTT.

A few counts support this clonotype. The chain employs TRBV6-5 and TRBJ1-1; 9 nucleotides align to TRBD1. Germline CDR1 reads MNHEY; CDR2 reads SVGAGI. This CDR3 has 12 residues. V lost 5 bases to trimming and J lost 10 bases; unmatched junction nucleotides: 5. In DNA form, the CDR3 reads TGTGCCAGCAGTAACGAGGACAGGGGAGCTTTCTTT. Amino acid sequence: CASSNEDRGAFF.

The J gene is TRBJ2-2, the V gene TRBV6-5, with a possible D match to TRBD1 (6 bases). V gave up 6 bases and J gave up 2 bases, with 19 bases separating them. Germline CDR1 is MNHEY and CDR2 is SVGAGI. This CDR3 has 17 residues. The CDR3 DNA sequence: TGTGCCAGCAGGCCCGACAGGCCTTACGCCAACACCGGGGAGCTGTTTTTT. As protein: CASRPDRPYANTGELFF.

The chain has TRBV13 and TRBJ2-7; TRBD1 aligns across 8 bases. The length of the CDR3 is 17 residues. The germline V gene has CDR1 PRHDT and CDR2 FYEKMQ (reference sequence). V lost 5 bases and J lost 0; bases outside the gene matches: 12. CDR3 nucleotides: TGTGCCAGCAGCCCGACTACCGGGACAGGTAGCTCCTACGAGCAGTACTTC. Its protein product is CASSPTTGTGSSYEQYF.

This clonotype showed up many times. The chain links TRBV6-2 or TRBV6-3 to TRBJ2-6; TRBD2 is a possible D gene (7 bases). CDR3 length: 15 amino acids. With 6 bases removed from V and 5 bases from J, the gap between germline ends came to 14 bases. CDR1 is MNHEY and CDR2 is SVGEGT in the germline V gene. The CDR3 region is CASRRRGAWANVLTF. DNA for the CDR3: TGTGCCAGCAGGAGACGGGGGGCTTGGGCCAACGTCCTGACTTTC.

This clonotype was seen a handful of times. The chain employs TRBV6-5 and TRBJ2-7; TRBD2 aligns across 7 bases. Trimming removed 4 bases from V and 2 bases from J; junction bases left unmatched: 8. Germline assignment: CDR1 MNHEY and CDR2 SVGAGI. The CDR3 sequence is 15 residues long. The CDR3 region has the DNA TGTGCCAGCAGTTTAGGGAGGGCCCAAACCTACGAGCAGTACTTC. It yields the protein CASSLGRAQTYEQYF.

There are a few counts of this clonotype. This chain uses TRBV24-1 with TRBJ1-4; tentatively, D is TRBD1 (5 bases). Germline CDR1 KGHDR, CDR2 SFDVKD. Trimming shortened V by 3 bases and J by 4 bases, and 11 bases separated the two germline ends. The CDR3 extends over 15 amino acids. CDR3: CATSDPGTGNEKLFF. The CDR3 nucleotides are TGTGCCACCAGTGATCCCGGGACGGGTAATGAAAAACTGTTTTTT.

On this clonotype itself: A much bigger clone sits one base away, suggesting this may be a read error. The chain joins TRBV20-1 to TRBJ2-3; TRBD1 or TRBD2 may be the D gene (5 bases each). The CDR3 consists of 12 residues. Germline V gene lookup returns CDR1 DFQATT and CDR2 SNEGSKA (reference sequence). The CDR3 reads CSAMREGDTQNF. The CDR3 nucleotides read TGCAGTGCTATGAGGGAAGGGGATACGCAGAATTTT.

The CDR3 DNA reads TGTGCCGGGCGGGAGGAGGTCGGGGAGCTGTTTTTT. It specifies CAGREEVGELFF. The V gene is TRBV6-6, the J gene TRBJ2-2; TRBD2 aligns across 8 bases. CDR1 is MNHNY and CDR2 is SVGAGI in the germline V gene (reference sequence). There are 12 residues in the CDR3. With 11 bases clipped from V and 7 bases from J, the junction kept 6 bases outside the gene matches.

As to this clonotype: Its ends do not fully match the called genes, so a read error is possible. The V gene is TRBV15, the J gene TRBJ2-5; no clear D gene. The CDR3 extends over 11 amino acids. Germline CDR1 is LNHNV and CDR2 is YYDKDF (reference sequence). The CDR3 sequence is CATSREEIQYF. CDR3 sequence (DNA): TGTGCCACCAGCAGAGAAGAGATCCAGTACTTC.

This clonotype was counted only a few times. This chain connects TRBV5-1 to TRBJ2-2; a possible D gene is TRBD2 (6 bases). Trimming took 2 bases from V and 0 from J, leaving 20 bases between them. There are 19 residues in the CDR3. CDR1 and CDR2 from the germline V gene are SGHRS and YFSETQ. The CDR3 region has the DNA TGCGCCAGCAGCTTTCGGGTCCCCAACGAGCGGGCGAACACCGGGGAGCTGTTTTTT. Protein product: CASSFRVPNERANTGELFF.

The chain joins TRBV5-5 to TRBJ2-5; D gene uncertain. This CDR3 spans 13 amino acids. Trimming removed 3 bases from V and 1 base from J, with 7 bases in between. Germline V CDR1 and CDR2: SGHKS, YYEKEE (reference sequence). This chain's CDR3 is CASSWGTQETQYF. CDR3 nucleotides: TGTGCCAGCAGCTGGGGAACCCAAGAGACCCAGTACTTC.

The gene calls are TRBV12-3 or TRBV12-4 and TRBJ1-1; TRBD1 agrees at 10 bases. The CDR3 extends over 18 amino acids. The trim removed 3 bases at V and 7 bases at J, leaving 17 bases unmatched. CDR3 protein: CASSFKGQGTIALNEAFF. The CDR3 DNA reads as TGTGCCAGCAGTTTTAAGGGACAGGGGACGATTGCCCTAAATGAAGCTTTCTTT.

V usage is TRBV5-5 and J usage is TRBJ2-7; no clear D gene. With 3 bases removed from V and 2 bases from J, the gap between germline ends came to 6 bases. Germline CDR1 reads SGHKS; CDR2 reads YYEKEE (reference sequence). The CDR3 sequence is 12 residues long. As DNA, the CDR3 is TGTGCCAGCAGCTCCGAGACCTACGAGCAGTACTTC. Residues: CASSSETYEQYF.

The table lists this clonotype with a few counts. This chain joins TRBV27 and TRBJ2-4; D remains ambiguous. The length of the CDR3 is 13 residues. CDR1 is MNHEY, CDR2 SMNVEV, per germline (reference sequence). V lost 6 bases and J 0 bases, leaving 6 bases between the germline ends. Written as DNA, the CDR3 is TGTGCCAGCAGCAATATAGCCAAAAACATTCAGTACTTC. This translates into CASSNIAKNIQYF.

The rearrangement uses TRBV24-1 and TRBJ2-1; D gene uncertain. Germline CDR1 KGHDR, CDR2 SFDVKD. Trimming shortened V by 3 bases and J by 9 bases, and 11 bases separated the two germline ends. There are 13 residues in the CDR3. The CDR3 reads CATSDPPVGEQFF. The CDR3 DNA reads as TGTGCCACCAGTGATCCCCCGGTGGGTGAGCAGTTCTTC.

The chain employs TRBV20-1 and TRBJ2-1; 12 nucleotides match TRBD2. The V gene end was trimmed by 3 bases and the J gene end by 7 bases; junction bases not matched to a gene: 7. Germline assignment: CDR1 DFQATT and CDR2 SNEGSKA (reference sequence). The CDR3 runs 15 residues. The CDR3 spells CSASNLAGGANEQFF. CDR3 sequence (DNA): TGCAGTGCTAGTAACCTAGCGGGAGGGGCGAATGAGCAGTTCTTC.

The chain links TRBV9 to TRBJ2-3; possible D gene TRBD2, 5 bases. Trimming cost V 0 bases and J 5 bases, with 7 bases left between them. The CDR3 extends over 13 amino acids. The germline V gene has CDR1 SGDLS and CDR2 YYNGEE. The CDR3 DNA reads TGTGCCAGCAGCGTAGACGGGAAAGATACGCAGTATTTT. As protein: CASSVDGKDTQYF.

This clonotype has just a few counts. CDR3 sequence reads: CASSPAATNEKLFF. For the CDR3, the DNA is TGTGCCAGCAGCCCGGCTGCAACTAATGAAAAACTGTTTTTT. This chain links TRBV4-2 with TRBJ1-4; D ambiguous. CDR1 LGHNA and CDR2 YNFKEQ come from the germline V gene. The V gene lost 4 bases and the J gene lost 0 bases, with 6 bases spanning the gap. The CDR3 loop spans 14 amino acids.

V usage is TRBV20-1 and J usage is TRBJ2-3; TRBD1 aligns across 7 bases. Trimming cost V 6 bases and J 0 bases; bases outside gene matches: 9. This CDR3 is built from 15 residues. Germline values: CDR1 DFQATT, CDR2 SNEGSKA (reference sequence). The CDR3 loop is CSALTGDPSTDTQYF. The CDR3 DNA follows: TGCAGTGCCCTAACAGGGGATCCTAGCACAGATACGCAGTATTTT.

The chain couples TRBV5-1 to TRBJ2-1; D unresolved. CDR3 length equals 16 residues. V lost 2 bases and J 2 bases, leaving 14 bases between the germline ends. Germline lookup yields CDR1 SGHRS and CDR2 YFSETQ. The CDR3 loop is CASSLVGSLTYNEQFF. CDR3 sequence (DNA): TGCGCCAGCAGCTTAGTAGGCAGCCTGACCTACAATGAGCAGTTCTTC.

This clonotype was picked up a small number of times. CDR3 amino acids: CASSPADRGQYF. The CDR3 DNA reads as TGTGCCAGCTCACCAGCGGACAGGGGACAGTACTTC. V gene TRBV18 combines with J gene TRBJ2-7; 9 bases match TRBD1. The CDR3 runs 12 residues. The trim removed 2 bases at V and 10 bases at J, leaving 3 bases unmatched. Germline CDR1 KGHSH, CDR2 LQKENI.

The rearrangement links TRBV12-3 or TRBV12-4 to TRBJ2-6; TRBD1 is a possible D gene (5 bases). The CDR3 runs to 16 residues. Between the trimmed V and J ends, which lost 5 bases and 5 bases, there was a span of 16 bases. CDR3 DNA sequence: TGTGCCAGCAGTCCTTACAGGTCTCTGAGGGCCAACGTCCTGACTTTC. This encodes CASSPYRSLRANVLTF.

This clonotype was observed many times. The chain employs TRBV20-1 and TRBJ2-3; 9 bases line up with TRBD2. This CDR3 region has 14 residues. Germline V gene data show CDR1 as DFQATT and CDR2 as SNEGSKA (reference sequence). V gave up 4 bases and J gave up 5 bases; unmatched junction bases: 7. In DNA form, the CDR3 reads TGCAGTGCTAACAAGCGGGAGGCCGGAGATACGCAGTATTTT. It specifies CSANKREAGDTQYF.

The gene calls are TRBV29-1 and TRBJ2-3; D may be TRBD1 or TRBD2 (5 bases each). The germline gives CDR1 SQVTM, CDR2 ANQGSEA. CDR3 length: 13 residues. Between the trimmed V and J ends, which lost 4 bases and 0 bases, there was a span of 8 bases. The CDR3 spells CSVGWDSTDTQYF. CDR3 bases: TGCAGCGTTGGGTGGGACAGCACAGATACGCAGTATTTT.